These 23 T cell receptor beta chains share one sample of origin, sequenced in a study of T-cell reconstitution after alpha-beta-depleted transplantation in children. The library targeted TCRbeta and was prepared with unique molecular identifiers. TCRdb redid the calling of the PCR reads with MiXCR, one entry per CDR3 protein. Of about 420,000 distinct CDR3 sequences listed, 15% to 20% are singletons. Material: PBMCs, mostly from graft donor cells, obtained 360 days after TCRalphabeta/CD19-depleted stem cell transplant. All receptors come from a boy less than two years old who had a stem cell transplant for Wiskott-Aldrich syndrome, so the T cells may come from the graft donor.

This clonotype has just a few counts. The chain combines TRBV10-3 with TRBJ1-1, with TRBD1 matching 8 bases. The CDR3 consists of 17 residues. Germline V gene data show CDR1 as ENHRY and CDR2 as SYGVKD. V was pared by 6 bases and J by 0 bases, with 12 bases of the junction left unmatched. The CDR3 loop reads CAIRDRVGSSMNTEAFF. The CDR3 region has the DNA TGTGCCATCAGGGACAGGGTCGGAAGTTCAATGAACACTGAAGCTTTCTTT.

This clonotype was picked up a small number of times. The chain joins TRBV20-1 to TRBJ1-5, with TRBD1 identical over 7 bases. This CDR3 region has 13 residues. Germline CDR1 and CDR2: DFQATT and SNEGSKA (reference sequence). Trimming removed 3 bases from V and 7 bases from J; junction bases left unmatched: 6. CDR3 in DNA: TGCAGTGCTAGTACAGGGGTAAGACAGCCCCAGCATTTT. Translation: CSASTGVRQPQHF.

For this clonotype: The conserved phenylalanine or tryptophan is not found at the CDR3 terminus, so this likely reflects a read error. This chain uses TRBV5-1 with TRBJ1-1; D possibly corresponds to TRBD1 (5 bases). The CDR3 loop spans 14 amino acids. V shed 6 bases and J shed 3 bases, with 15 bases lying between them. Germline V CDR1 and CDR2: SGHRS, YFSETQ. In DNA, the CDR3 is TGCGCCAGCAACTTCTATGGGGGGGACACTGAAGCTTTCTCT. Translating it yields CASNFYGGDTEAFS.

This clonotype was seen a handful of times. The J gene is TRBJ2-3, the V gene TRBV4-1; no clear D. The germline gives CDR1 MGHRA, CDR2 YSYEKL. The CDR3 is 15 amino acids. V was trimmed by 0 bases and J by 0 bases, leaving 7 bases between them. The CDR3 region is CASSQDEKSTDTQYF. CDR3 DNA: TGCGCCAGCAGCCAAGATGAGAAGAGCACAGATACGCAGTATTTT.

This clonotype was seen a few times. The genes are TRBV10-3 and TRBJ2-5; 7 bases are shared with TRBD2. V lost 6 bases and J lost 3; bases outside the gene matches: 7. The CDR3 is 14 amino acids. CDR1 and CDR2 from the germline V gene are ENHRY and SYGVKD. CDR3 DNA sequence: TGTGCCATCAGCCGGACTAGAGCTGAAGAGACCCAGTACTTC. It is translated as CAISRTRAEETQYF.

The rearrangement links TRBV29-1 to TRBJ2-7, with 8 positions matching TRBD2. The CDR3 is 14 amino acids. CDR1 SQVTM and CDR2 ANQGSEA come from the germline V gene. The V gene end was trimmed by 5 bases and the J gene end by 3 bases; junction bases not matched to a gene: 9. CDR3 residues: CSVKRISGDYEQYF. The CDR3 coding sequence is TGCAGCGTTAAAAGGATTAGCGGGGACTACGAGCAGTACTTC.

This sequence joins TRBV2 and TRBJ2-2; TRBD1 aligns across 8 bases. The CDR3 spans 15 residues. The V segment lost 6 bases and the J segment 5 bases; nucleotides outside the gene matches: 8. Germline CDR1 reads SNHLY; CDR2 reads FYNNEI. The CDR3 sequence is CASRPRGPLTGELFF. As DNA, the CDR3 is TGTGCCAGCAGACCCAGGGGGCCCCTAACCGGGGAGCTGTTTTTT.

This clonotype has just a few counts. This chain uses TRBV7-9 with TRBJ2-1, with TRBD2 matching 13 bases. Looked up from germline, CDR1 is SEHNR and CDR2 is FQNEAQ (reference sequence). The trim removed 7 bases at V and 4 bases at J, leaving 10 bases unmatched. The CDR3 loop spans 17 amino acids. The chain's CDR3 is CASTAGGLAGKYNEQFF. The CDR3, as DNA: TGTGCCAGCACCGCGGGGGGACTAGCGGGGAAATACAATGAGCAGTTCTTC.

This clonotype was observed a handful of times. This chain links TRBV27 with TRBJ2-1, with D perhaps matching TRBD2 (5 bases). From germline, CDR1 is MNHEY and CDR2 SMNVEV (reference sequence). The CDR3 is made up of 13 amino acids. The V end lost 6 bases, the J end lost 3 bases, and 9 bases lay between the germline ends. Here the CDR3 reads CASRLDFYNEQFF. DNA of the CDR3: TGTGCCAGCAGACTGGACTTCTACAATGAGCAGTTCTTC.

The chain links TRBV18 to TRBJ2-2; a weak D match, TRBD1 (6 bases). CDR3 size: 16 residues. Between the trimmed V and J ends, which lost 6 bases and 4 bases, there was a span of 18 bases. CDR1 is KGHSH and CDR2 is LQKENI in the germline V gene. Written as DNA, the CDR3 is TGTGCCAGCTCCCACCGGACAGCTCGAACCACCGGGGAGCTGTTTTTT. Protein: CASSHRTARTTGELFF. Drawing the rest from reference TRBV18 and TRBJ2-2, the complete variable domain is NAGVMQNPRHLVRRRGQEARLRCSPMKGHSHVYWYRQLPEEGLKFMVYLQKENIIDESGMPKERFSAEFPKEGPSILRIQQVVRGDSAAYFCASSHRTARTTGELFFGEGSRLTVL.

The CDR3 loop reads CASSQTRTGLAYEQYF. CDR3 in DNA: TGCGCCAGCAGCCAAACTAGGACAGGGCTGGCCTACGAGCAGTACTTC. J is TRBJ2-7 and V is TRBV4-1, with 8 bases aligning to TRBD1. V shed 2 bases, J shed 2 bases, and the junction held 8 bases outside the gene matches. CDR1 is MGHRA, CDR2 YSYEKL, per germline. The CDR3 has 16 amino acids.

V gene TRBV20-1 combines with J gene TRBJ2-3, with 8 bases that match TRBD2. The CDR3 is 14 residues long. V trimming: 5 bases; J trimming: 2 bases; junction bases outside the gene matches: 6. Germline V gene lookup returns CDR1 DFQATT and CDR2 SNEGSKA (reference sequence). The DNA for the CDR3 is TGCAGTGCTGGATTAGCGGGGTTCACAGATACGCAGTATTTT. Its translation is CSAGLAGFTDTQYF.

The chain combines TRBV28 with TRBJ2-6; perhaps TRBD1 as D (6 bases). Per germline, CDR1 MDHEN and CDR2 SYDVKM. CDR3 length equals 18 residues. V lost 1 base, J lost 1 base, and 14 bases lay in between. In nucleotides, the CDR3 is TGTGCCAGCAGTTTATTCGCCGGGACAATTTCTGGGGCCAACGTCCTGACTTTC. Amino acid sequence: CASSLFAGTISGANVLTF.

The chain couples TRBV15 to TRBJ2-3, with unresolved D. The CDR3 has 14 amino acids. V shed 1 base and J shed 4 bases, with 9 bases lying between them. Germline V lookup: CDR1 LNHNV, CDR2 YYDKDF (reference sequence). This CDR3 reads CATSRVPVADTQYF. The DNA of the CDR3 is TGTGCCACCAGCAGAGTCCCGGTGGCAGATACGCAGTATTTT. Full variable domain (missing parts from reference TRBV15 and TRBJ2-3): DAMVIQNPRYQVTQFGKPVTLSCSQTLNHNVMYWYQQKSSQAPKLLFHYYDKDFNNEADTPDNFQSRRPNTSFCFLDIRSPGLGDTAMYLCATSRVPVADTQYFGPGTRLTVL.

This clonotype was seen at least ten times. The chain employs TRBV2 and TRBJ1-5; 11 bases map to TRBD1. The V and J ends lost 5 bases and 0 bases, in that order; junction bases with no gene match: 9. Germline CDR1 SNHLY, CDR2 FYNNEI. This CDR3 has 18 amino acids. In DNA form, the CDR3 reads TGTGCCAGCAGTCTCCGGACAGGGGGCCAATATAGCAATCAGCCCCAGCATTTT. It is translated as CASSLRTGGQYSNQPQHF.

Details on this clonotype: Mismatch with germline at one junction end may stem from a read error. J is TRBJ2-1 and V is TRBV7-9; TRBD2 matches 11 bases. This CDR3 has 15 residues. Germline CDR1 SEHNR, CDR2 FQNEAQ (reference sequence). CDR3 sequence: CASSLAGGWGNEQFF. Here the CDR3 DNA reads TGTGCCAGCAGCCTAGCGGGAGGATGGGGCAATGAGCAGTTCTTC.

This clonotype was seen only a few times. This chain joins TRBV12-3 or TRBV12-4 and TRBJ2-7; 11 positions match TRBD2. This CDR3 spans 15 amino acids. J lost 3 bases, V lost 3 bases, and 4 bases had no gene match. DNA for the CDR3: TGTGCCAGCAGTTTTACCGGGACTAGCGGCTACGAGCAGTACTTC. Translating gives CASSFTGTSGYEQYF.

This clonotype was seen a few times. The chain uses TRBV27 and TRBJ2-2; 8 nucleotides agree with TRBD1. Germline V gives CDR1 MNHEY, CDR2 SMNVEV (reference sequence). This CDR3 contains 17 residues. Trimming took 5 bases from V and 4 from J; bases not matched to a gene: 12. The chain's CDR3 is CASSPLAGGVITGELFF. The CDR3 DNA reads as TGTGCCAGCAGTCCACTGGCAGGGGGCGTTATCACCGGGGAGCTGTTTTTT.

This clonotype was detected only a few times. At one end, the junction sequence differs from germline, possibly due to a read error. The CDR3 region is CASLRGRPYSEQFF. CDR3 coding DNA: TGTGCCAGTCTGCGCGGGAGGCCTTACAGTGAGCAGTTCTTC. The chain has TRBV18 and TRBJ2-1; 8 nucleotides line up with TRBD2. The CDR3 is 14 residues long. The germline gives CDR1 KGHSH, CDR2 LQKENI.

This clonotype has a count of ten or more. The chain carries TRBV2 and TRBJ2-7; D gene unclear. CDR3 size: 13 residues. V lost 9 bases and J lost 2, with 14 bases in between. In germline, CDR1 is SNHLY, CDR2 FYNNEI. The CDR3 nucleotides are TGTGCCAGTTATGAACTCAGGACCTACGAGCAGTACTTC. It translates to CASYELRTYEQYF.

This clonotype was counted between two and nine times. V usage is TRBV10-3 and J usage is TRBJ2-7; 12 positions agree with TRBD2. CDR3 length: 15 residues. The ends lost 2 bases at V and 2 bases at J; junction bases unmatched: 1. The germline CDR1 and CDR2 sequences are ENHRY and SYGVKD. For the CDR3, the DNA is TGTGCCATCAGTGAGAGACTAGCGGGAGCCTACGAGCAGTACTTC. It specifies CAISERLAGAYEQYF.

This chain connects TRBV18 to TRBJ1-6; 9 positions agree with TRBD1. V dropped 4 bases and J dropped 8; count of bases not matched to a gene: 6. CDR3 length equals 15 residues. Germline-derived CDR1 and CDR2 are KGHSH and LQKENI. This CDR3 is CASSHWTGADSPLHF. The CDR3 DNA sequence: TGTGCCAGCTCACACTGGACAGGGGCGGATTCACCCCTCCACTTT.

The J gene is TRBJ1-4, the V gene TRBV15; 7 bases align to TRBD1. The V gene end was trimmed by 1 base and the J gene end by 2 bases; junction bases not matched to a gene: 1. The germline V gene has CDR1 LNHNV and CDR2 YYDKDF (reference sequence). CDR3 size: 15 residues. DNA for the CDR3: TGTGCCACCAGCAGAGCGACAGGGACTAATGAAAAACTGTTTTTT. Translating it yields CATSRATGTNEKLFF.